This T cell receptor (beta chain) stems from a study of CXCR3-negative and CXCR3-positive naive CD8 T cells. Germline lookup yields CDR1 LNHNV and CDR2 YYDKDF (reference sequence). The CDR3 is 17 residues long. The libraries of TRB cDNA were constructed through 5' RACE using UMI labels. TCRdb re-called the 5' RACE reads and gives one entry per CDR3 protein, without DNA. The table lists tens of thousands of distinct CDR3 sequences. The specimen sequenced was naive CXCR3- CD8+ T cells from blood. This sample's subset: CD45RO-CCR7+CD27+CD95- naive CD8+ T cells lacking CXCR3 (TNR3-). This TCR was recovered from a human donor in good health. Some clones in this sample may be carry-over from other donors' samples. This chain links TRBV15 with TRBJ2-7; the TRBD1 assignment by TCRdb is unverifiable without DNA. CDR3 sequence reads: CATSRDIGIPGAYEQYF.